The rows below give T cell receptor beta chains drawn from one sample of a study of T cell repertoires in cytomegalovirus infection. In TCRdb, the reads were re-called with MiXCR into one record per CDR3 protein. In the table there are fewer than 700,000 distinct CDR3 sequences, roughly 26% of which are singletons. The sample comprised CD8+ T cells from PBMCs. Every receptor here comes from a human donor in good health (CMV status not recorded). Some clones in this sample may be carry-over from other donors' samples. The CDR3 runs from the conserved cysteine through the conserved F or W. D genes are given only for firm matches. Part of the rows lack a size; the others show once, few, many or a class for expanded clones.

CDR3nt	CDR3aa	v_gene	j_gene	d_gene	abundance
TGTGCCAGCAGCAAGGGCCAAGAGGGCTACACCTTC	CASSKGQEGYTF	TRBV7-6	TRBJ1-2	.	many
TGTGCCAGCAGCTTAGTCTACCGACAGGGTGATTCTGAAGCTTTCTTT	CASSLVYRQGDSEAFF	TRBV7-9	TRBJ1-1	TRBD1	few
TGCAGTGCCCAAGGGGGGGCGGACCCTGGGGCCAACGTCCTGACTTTC	CSAQGGADPGANVLTF	TRBV20-1	TRBJ2-6	.	.
TGTGCCATCAGTGCCCCTGACAGCACCTACGAGCAGTACTTC	CAISAPDSTYEQYF	TRBV10-3	TRBJ2-7	.	.
TGTGCCAGCAGCCGGACAGGGGTTTCAGATAGGGCCTACAATGAGCAGTTCTTC	CASSRTGVSDRAYNEQFF	TRBV13	TRBJ2-1	TRBD1	.
TGTGCCAGCTCAGGACAGGAGGCGACACTCTACGAGCAGTACTTC	CASSGQEATLYEQYF	TRBV18	TRBJ2-7	TRBD1	.
TGTGCCAGCAGTTTCGACGAAGGCTCTGGAAACACCATATATTTT	CASSFDEGSGNTIYF	TRBV7-2	TRBJ1-3	.	few
TGTGCTAGCAGCGCCGACAGGGGCAATTACAATGAGCAGTTCTTC	CASSADRGNYNEQFF	TRBV7-7	TRBJ2-1	TRBD1	.
TGTGCCAGCTACACAGGGGTTCGTAATGGCTACACCTTC	CASYTGVRNGYTF	TRBV2	TRBJ1-2	TRBD1	few
TGCGCCAGCAGCTCCATCTTCAATGAGCAGTTCTTC	CASSSIFNEQFF	TRBV5-1	TRBJ2-1	.	.
TGTGCCAGCAGCCCGTCGGTAGATTCCAATGAGCAGTTCTTC	CASSPSVDSNEQFF	TRBV4-2	TRBJ2-1	.	.
TGTGCCAGCAGCCCACCCGGAACACTCTTGGGAGGCACTGAAGCTTGCTTT	CASSPPGTLLGGTEACF	TRBV11-2	TRBJ1-1	.	.
TGTGCCAGCAGCTTGATCCTAGCGGGGGCAGGAGATACGCAGTATTTT	CASSLILAGAGDTQYF	TRBV5-5	TRBJ2-3	TRBD2	.
TGTGCCAGCAGTTACGGCCCCGGCAGCTACGAGCAGTACTTC	CASSYGPGSYEQYF	TRBV6-6	TRBJ2-7	.	many
TGTGCCAGCAGCACCAACGTCCAAGAGACCCAGTACTTC	CASSTNVQETQYF	TRBV4-2	TRBJ2-5	.	few
TGCAGCGTGGCGCGGGGTCACCAGAAGGAGCAGTACTTC	CSVARGHQKEQYF	TRBV29-1	TRBJ2-7	.	.
TGTGCCAGCAGACAAGACAGGGGTGGTGGCTACACCTTC	CASRQDRGGGYTF	TRBV6-5	TRBJ1-2	TRBD1	.
TGTGCCAGCAGCCTCACTCGGACAGGGGGCTCCTACGAGCAGTACTTC	CASSLTRTGGSYEQYF	TRBV6-6	TRBJ2-7	TRBD1	.
TGTGCCGTCGGAAGGTTTCACTTC	CAVGRFHF	TRBV6-5	TRBJ1-2	.	few
TGTGCCAGCAGTTATGGGACTAGAGAGCAGTTCTTC	CASSYGTREQFF	TRBV6-1	TRBJ2-1	TRBD2	.
TGTGCCATCCCGAGGACAGGGTACTACAATGAGCAGTTCTTC	CAIPRTGYYNEQFF	TRBV12-3/TRBV12-4	TRBJ2-1	TRBD1	few
TGTGCCAGCAGATTCGACAGGGGTACTGAAGCTTTCTTT	CASRFDRGTEAFF	TRBV6-5	TRBJ1-1	TRBD1	.
TGTGCCATCAGTGATCCCGTCCTCATGAACACTGAAGCTTTCTTT	CAISDPVLMNTEAFF	TRBV10-3	TRBJ1-1	.	.
TGCAGTGCTAGAAGGGACAGTTACGAGCAGTACTTC	CSARRDSYEQYF	TRBV20-1	TRBJ2-7	TRBD1	.
TGTGCCGCGGGGGGGAGCTACAATGAGCAGTTCTTC	CAAGGSYNEQFF	TRBV2	TRBJ2-1	TRBD2	.
TGTGCCAGCAGCTTTATCCGGGACAGCAGGAACACTGAAGCTTTCTTT	CASSFIRDSRNTEAFF	TRBV7-9	TRBJ1-1	TRBD1	.
TGTGCCAGCAGCTTAGCGAGGGGAACCGGGACAGAATACAATAAGCAGTTCTTC	CASSLARGTGTEYNKQFF	TRBV7-6	TRBJ2-1	TRBD1	.
TGCAGCGTTGAACCCCCTTGGGCTTTGGGCACAGATACGCAGTATTTT	CSVEPPWALGTDTQYF	TRBV29-1	TRBJ2-3	.	few
TGTGCCAGCAGTGCGACAGAAACTAGCACAGATACGCAGTATTTT	CASSATETSTDTQYF	TRBV6-1	TRBJ2-3	.	few
TGTGCCAGCAGCGTAGGAGCCCCCACAGATACGCAGTATTTT	CASSVGAPTDTQYF	TRBV9	TRBJ2-3	.	.
TGTGCCAGCACCCTTACAGGGGGAAGGGCCTACAATGAGCAGTTCTTC	CASTLTGGRAYNEQFF	TRBV12-3/TRBV12-4	TRBJ2-1	TRBD1	few
TGTGCCAGCAACGATCAGGGAACCGGGGAGCTGTTTTTT	CASNDQGTGELFF	TRBV4-2	TRBJ2-2	.	.
TGTGCCAGCAGCTCGAGACTAGCGAGACCGACAGATACGCAGTATTTT	CASSSRLARPTDTQYF	TRBV11-2	TRBJ2-3	TRBD2	.
TGCAGCTGTGGACAGGACTATGGCTACACCTTC	CSCGQDYGYTF	TRBV29-1	TRBJ1-2	TRBD1	.
TGTGCCAGCAGTTACTTCGGGCAGTCCTACGAGCAGTACTTC	CASSYFGQSYEQYF	TRBV6-5	TRBJ2-7	.	many
TGTGCCACCAGCCAATCGGACAATGAGCAGTTCTTC	CATSQSDNEQFF	TRBV14	TRBJ2-1	.	.